A selection of T cell receptor beta chains follows, all from one sample in a study of T cells in Graves' hyperthyroidism and ophthalmopathy. Via MiXCR, TCRdb re-called the multiplex PCR reads, giving one row per CDR3 protein. The repertoire holds approximately 200,000 distinct CDR3 sequences, with about a sixth as singletons. Sequences were obtained from blood. The receptor set was obtained from a man in his forties with Graves' hyperthyroidism. The CDR3 runs from the conserved cysteine through the conserved F or W. Clone size is stated in some rows and not others, as once, few, many or a class when expanded.

>TRBV11-2|many
CASSITTGGTEAFF
>TRBV7-3|many
CASSFRMNTEAFF
>TRBV6-1|-
CASREAGGYNEQFF
>TRBV11-1|-
CASSSPRWTDINSGANVLTF
>TRBV5-1|many
CASSPPLAGVTDTQYF
>TRBV27|many
CASSFGGGETQYF
>TRBV5-1|many
CASSKQGAVEAFF
>TRBV15|few
CATSRDLAGAYYEQYF
>TRBV5-1|many
CASSPDTGTEAFF
>TRBV20-1|-
CSATKYTGVVEPQHF
>TRBV6-1|many
CASSEAPHTEQFF
>TRBV7-3|few
CASSRLAGDQETQYF
>TRBV28|many
CASSLSLGLNTEAFF
>TRBV2|-
CASSLTGSGELFF
>TRBV6-2/TRBV6-3|few
CASCSYLGTQYF
>TRBV2|once
CARASGGNEQFF
>TRBV20-1|-
CSARQSPEWYTGELFF
>TRBV5-1|many
CASSLRTNTGELFF
>TRBV24-1|few
CATSKGGAALENTIYF
>TRBV11-2|-
CASSRQGVRPEQYF
>TRBV5-1|-
CASRSCPLFSYNSPLHF
>TRBV11-2|many
CASTGTSGEGEQFF
>TRBV5-1|-
CASSLGQRTEKLFF
>TRBV6-2/TRBV6-3|many
CASSSGTADQDTQYF
>TRBV7-8|-
CASSLKVGGNGSPLHF
>TRBV6-2/TRBV6-3|-
CASSPTSMNTEAFF
>TRBV27|many
CASGRGPILGDTGELFF
>TRBV4-3|-
CASSHNGDSTYNSPLHF
>TRBV5-1|many
CASSLSEAAGRTDTQYF
>TRBV6-1|many
CASSSPHGGSYEQYF
>TRBV5-1|many
CASSVSDPSYNEQFF
>TRBV2|many
CASSEDGANEKLFF
>TRBV5-1|few
CASSLVARADTQYF
>TRBV20-1|many
CSAPRDGTYNEQFF
>TRBV12-3/TRBV12-4|many
CASSLVAGGDYEQYF
>TRBV30|-
CAWSSGGSTDTQYF
>TRBV20-1|many
CSANRGLETQYF
>TRBV7-3|few
CASSFKIHRGGRYEQYF
>TRBV6-1|many
CASSQGIETQYF
>TRBV7-8|many
CASSLVSDRGAKNIQYF
>TRBV28|few
CASSSRQGIEKLFF
>TRBV20-1|many
CSAGSWTNNEQFF
>TRBV30|-
CAWTVGDRANEAFF
>TRBV28|many
CASRDRGEYNEQFF
>TRBV5-4|few
CASSFWGVYGYTF
>TRBV3-1|many
CASSQGRHDGYEQYF
>TRBV28|many
CASSVTNLGRYGYTF
>TRBV6-1|many
CASRIGIYSNQPQHF
>TRBV2|many
CASSRGPRNTIYF
>TRBV28|many
CAFHRDPGNEQYF
>TRBV2|many
CARREGTGYGYTF